This T cell receptor (beta chain) stems from a study of CD8+CD57+ T cells in acquired aplastic anemia. Study outcomes and limitations: Controls did not differ significantly from patients in CD8+ Simpson's diversity.

This clonotype has a count of ten or more. Antigen specificity is unknown. V lost 3 bases and J 0 bases, leaving 7 bases between the germline ends. The CDR3 has 14 residues. For CDR3 and TCR beta VDJ profiling, genomic DNA was the template used. A single record per CDR3 protein comes from TCRdb applying MiXCR to the reads. The table has roughly 58,000 distinct CDR3 sequences, about 56% seen once. The receptor was isolated from a human donor in good health, serving as a control. The specimen sequenced was sorted CD4+, CD8+, or CD8+CD57+ T cells (not recorded which) from PBMCs. The J gene is TRBJ2-3, the V gene TRBV12-3 or TRBV12-4; possible D gene TRBD2, 5 bases. CDR3 residues: CASSLSGSTDTQYF. As DNA, the CDR3 is TGTGCCAGCAGTTTGAGCGGTAGCACAGATACGCAGTATTTT.